One and the same sample provided the 10 T cell receptor beta chains below, sequenced in a study of T cells in women clearing cervical HPV infection. Method: immunoSEQ multiplex PCR; TCRdb's copy keeps in-frame clones and lacks some. This table lists around 30,000 clones. Sequencing input: blood buffy coat. The source of these receptors is a woman aged 18-70 years with a cervical HPV16 infection that either progressed to CIN3+ or cleared (not recorded which).

As regards this clone: The CDR3 goes on 3 residues after the read ends, and that part is filled in from the germline J gene. The rearrangement links TRBV7-9 to TRBJ1-5; 7 bases agree with TRBD1. CDR1 and CDR2 from the germline V gene are SEHNR and FQNEAQ (reference sequence). Trimming cost V 1 base and J 7 bases; bases outside gene matches: 4. CDR3 length: 14 residues. The covered CDR3 bases are TGTGCCAGCAGCTTAGAAGGACAGGCCCAGCCC. Its protein is CASSLEGQAQP. The entire CDR3 sequence reads CASSLEGQAQPQHF.

Worth noting for this clone: The CDR3 is cut off 3 residues early in the read; its end comes from the germline J gene. The genes are TRBV10-1 and TRBJ2-2, with D tentatively TRBD1 (5 bases). Between the trimmed V and J ends, which lost 3 bases and 4 bases, there was a span of 9 bases. Germline V gene lookup returns CDR1 WNHNN and CDR2 SYGVQD (reference sequence). The CDR3 sequence is 14 residues long. The CDR3 is CASSDRVGTGELFF. The sequenced CDR3 bases are TGCGCCAGCAGTGACAGGGTCGGCACCGGGGAG.

On this clone itself: The read terminates 3 residues before the CDR3 end, so the remaining end is supplied by the germline J gene. The genes are TRBV7-2 and TRBJ2-5; D ambiguous. Germline CDR1 SGHTA, CDR2 FQGNSA. V was shortened by 3 bases and J by 5 bases, with 7 bases between the two germline ends. There are 12 residues in the CDR3. Partial CDR3 DNA: TGTGCCAGCAGCTTCAGTTGGGAGACC. Its translation is CASSFSWET. The full CDR3 sequence reads CASSFSWETQYF. Combining the CDR3 with reference TRBV7-2 and TRBJ2-5 gives the whole variable domain GAGVSQSPSNKVTEKGKDVELRCDPISGHTALYWYRQSLGQGLEFLIYFQGNSAPDKSGLPSDRFSAERTGGSVSTLTIQRTQQEDSAVYLCASSFSWETQYFGPGTRLLVL.

About this clone: Read data end 3 residues before the CDR3 end; the end is taken from the germline J gene. The chain joins TRBV5-6 to TRBJ2-1; perhaps TRBD2 as D (6 bases). Germline CDR1 is SGHDT and CDR2 is YYEEEE. The V end was cut by 2 bases, the J end by 3 bases, with 12 bases between. The CDR3 totals 15 residues. The part of the CDR3 DNA that was read is TGTGCCAGCAGCTTTTCCGGGGGTTACTACAATGAG. The encoded protein is CASSFSGGYYNE. The full CDR3 protein is CASSFSGGYYNEQFF.

Remarks on this clone: The DNA ends 3 residues before the CDR3 does, and the rest of the CDR3 is filled in from the germline J gene. This chain joins TRBV2 and TRBJ2-2; 7 bases fit TRBD1. Trimming removed 4 bases from V and 7 bases from J; junction bases left unmatched: 9. CDR3 length: 15 amino acids. CDR1 is SNHLY, CDR2 FYNNEI, per germline. CDR3 bases read: TGTGCCAGCAGTGTCCAGGACAGGAATATCGGGGAG. It specifies CASSVQDRNIGE. The whole CDR3 sequence reads CASSVQDRNIGELFF.

As for this clone: The read is 3 residues too short to cover the CDR3 end, so that end is filled in from the germline J gene. V usage is TRBV9 and J usage is TRBJ2-7; TRBD2 agrees at 7 bases. The CDR3 contains 16 residues. The trim removed 1 base at V and 4 bases at J, leaving 11 bases unmatched. The germline CDR1 and CDR2 sequences are SGDLS and YYNGEE. The CDR3 DNA, read in part, is TGTGCCAGCAGCGTACTAGCGGAAGCCCTTTTTTACGAG. This gives the protein CASSVLAEALFYE. The entire CDR3 protein reads CASSVLAEALFYEQYF.

As to this clone: The read ends 3 residues before the CDR3 terminus; that terminus is restored from the germline J gene. V and J are TRBV23-1 and TRBJ2-2, with TRBD2 matching over 8 bases. TRBV23-1 is marked as an open reading frame, function uncertain. There are 18 residues in the CDR3. With V trimmed by 5 bases and J by 4 bases, 15 bases remained unmatched. CDR3 sequence: CASSNTGAGVQCTGELFF. The CDR3 bases that were read are TGCGCCAGCAGTAACACGGGAGCGGGAGTTCAGTGCACCGGGGAG.

On this clone: The read terminates 3 residues before the CDR3 end, so the remaining end is supplied by the germline J gene. J is TRBJ2-7 and V is TRBV5-5; a possible D gene is TRBD2 (6 bases). Germline V lookup: CDR1 SGHKS, CDR2 YYEKEE (reference sequence). CDR3 length: 14 amino acids. Between the trimmed V and J ends, which lost 3 bases and 1 base, there was a span of 11 bases. The CDR3 spells CASSSPGLSYEQYF. The CDR3 bases that were read are TGTGCCAGCAGCTCCCCGGGACTTTCCTACGAG.

About this clone itself: The read stops 3 residues short of the end of the CDR3; the missing end is completed from the germline J gene. The chain recombines TRBV7-9 with TRBJ1-1; TRBD1 is a possible D gene (5 bases). Germline V gene data show CDR1 as SEHNR and CDR2 as FQNEAQ (reference sequence). The germline V and J ends were trimmed by 0 bases and 1 base, with 6 bases remaining between them. The CDR3 length is 14 residues. The CDR3 bases that were read are TGTGCCAGCAGCTTAGCAGGGGCGAACACTGAA. Encoded protein: CASSLAGANTE. The complete CDR3 sequence is CASSLAGANTEAFF.

The DNA read from the CDR3 is TGTGCCAGCAGCTTAGGGAGAGCGGCGGACGAG. It translates to CASSLGRAADE. The whole CDR3 sequence is CASSLGRAADEQYF. This chain joins TRBV13 and TRBJ2-7, with a possible D match to TRBD2 (5 bases). Read data end 3 residues before the CDR3 end; the end is taken from the germline J gene. Trimming left V 0 bases short and J 5 bases short, with 11 bases between. Germline V CDR1 and CDR2: PRHDT, FYEKMQ (reference sequence). The CDR3 spans 14 residues.